This T cell receptor (beta chain) was documented in a study of blood T cells in healthy people across ages. Regarding the study as a whole: It was not possible, with unsorted PBMCs, to conclusively compare naive and antigen-experienced cells.

CDR1 and CDR2 from the germline V gene are MNHNS and SASEGT. The CDR3 is 17 amino acids. V lost 6 bases, J lost 0 bases, and 7 bases stayed unmatched. In its sample, this clonotype was seen many times. Its antigen is not known. A J-beta primer mix and a sample-barcoded 5' primer were used in a second PCR of about 7 to 12 cycles. Via MiXCR, TCRdb re-called the 5' RACE reads, giving one row per CDR3 protein. The sample carries under 850,000 distinct CDR3 sequences, about 36% recorded once. Sequencing was carried out using blood. This receptor was taken from a man aged 18 to 29 in good health. The V call is TRBV6-1, the J call TRBJ2-3; TRBD2 aligns across 12 bases. This CDR3 reads CASSPGLAGPSTDTQYF. Here the CDR3 DNA reads TGTGCCAGCAGCCCAGGACTAGCGGGACCTAGCACAGATACGCAGTATTTT.